This T cell receptor (beta chain) was profiled in a study of post-analysis software for immune sequencing data. The wider study: The courses of disease that were included comprised relapsing-remitting, secondary progressive and progressive-relapsing multiple sclerosis. Study-level results: Four or five TRBV segments were more frequent in patients than controls; TRBV5-6, TRBV5-1 and TRBV20-1 belonged to this group. Versus controls, multiple sclerosis patients showed significantly lower diversity (normalized Chao1). Strong co-clustering by F measure was seen for same-batch samples.

With regard to this clonotype: What it binds is unknown. Germline is not matched at one junction end, which may reflect a read error.

Libraries were made from TCR beta cDNA, and they carried unique molecular identifiers. With roughly 1 to 10 million T cells as the source, approximately 450,000 cDNA molecules resulted. TCRdb re-called the PCR reads through MiXCR, storing one row per CDR3 protein. The sample gives 800,000 to 950,000 distinct CDR3 sequences, approximately 53% of which show up once; under 6% is in the top ten. The CDR3 has 13 residues. Germline loops: CDR1 DFQATT, CDR2 SNEGSKA (reference sequence). The source is a girl aged 5-17 years with multiple sclerosis. The specimen sequenced was blood. V gene TRBV20-1 combines with J gene TRBJ1-4; D perhaps matches TRBD1 (5 bases). The CDR3: CSARGRFNEKLFF. The CDR3 DNA sequence: TGCAGTGCTAGGGGACGGTTTAATGAGAAACTGTTTTTT.